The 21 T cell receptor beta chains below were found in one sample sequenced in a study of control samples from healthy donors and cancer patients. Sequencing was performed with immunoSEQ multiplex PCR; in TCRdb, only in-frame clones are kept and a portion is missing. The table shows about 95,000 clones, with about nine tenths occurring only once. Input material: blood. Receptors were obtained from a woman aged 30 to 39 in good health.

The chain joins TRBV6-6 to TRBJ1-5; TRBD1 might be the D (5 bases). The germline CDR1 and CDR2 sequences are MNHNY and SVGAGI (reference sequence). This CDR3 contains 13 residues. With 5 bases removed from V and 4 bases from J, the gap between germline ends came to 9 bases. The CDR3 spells CASSDSSNQPQHF. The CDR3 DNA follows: TGTGCCAGCAGTGACAGCTCAAATCAGCCCCAGCATTTT.

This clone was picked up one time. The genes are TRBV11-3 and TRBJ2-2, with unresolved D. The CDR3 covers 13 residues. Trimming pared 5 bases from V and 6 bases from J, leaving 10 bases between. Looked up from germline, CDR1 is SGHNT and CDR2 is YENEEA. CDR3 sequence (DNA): TGTGCCAGCAGCCCGAATGGGGCCGGGGAGCTGTTTTTT. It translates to CASSPNGAGELFF.

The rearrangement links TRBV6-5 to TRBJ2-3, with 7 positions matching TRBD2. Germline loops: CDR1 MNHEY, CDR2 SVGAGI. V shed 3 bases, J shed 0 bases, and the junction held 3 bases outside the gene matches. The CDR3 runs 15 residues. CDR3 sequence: CASSYAGVSTDTQYF. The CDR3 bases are TGTGCCAGCAGTTATGCGGGGGTCAGCACAGATACGCAGTATTTT.

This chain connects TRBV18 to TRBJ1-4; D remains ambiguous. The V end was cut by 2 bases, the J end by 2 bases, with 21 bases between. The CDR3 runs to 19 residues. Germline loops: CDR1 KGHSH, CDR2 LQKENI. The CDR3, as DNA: TGTGCCAGCTCACCAGTACAAAGACAAATAGTGCCCACTAATGAAAAACTGTTTTTT. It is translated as CASSPVQRQIVPTNEKLFF. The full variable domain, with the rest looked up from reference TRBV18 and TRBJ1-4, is NAGVMQNPRHLVRRRGQEARLRCSPMKGHSHVYWYRQLPEEGLKFMVYLQKENIIDESGMPKERFSAEFPKEGPSILRIQQVVRGDSAAYFCASSPVQRQIVPTNEKLFFGSGTQLSVL.

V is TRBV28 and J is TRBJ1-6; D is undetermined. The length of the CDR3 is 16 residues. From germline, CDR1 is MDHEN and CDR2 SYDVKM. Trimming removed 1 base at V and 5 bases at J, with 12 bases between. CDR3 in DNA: TGTGCCAGCAGTTTATTCCCCAGTTCTGATAATTCACCCCTCCACTTT. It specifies CASSLFPSSDNSPLHF.

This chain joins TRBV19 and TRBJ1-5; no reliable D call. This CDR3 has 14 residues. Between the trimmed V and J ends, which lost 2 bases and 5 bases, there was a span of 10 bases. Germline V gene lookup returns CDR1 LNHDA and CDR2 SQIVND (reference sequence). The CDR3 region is CASSIFSSHQPQHF. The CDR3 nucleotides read TGTGCCAGTAGTATATTTAGCTCTCATCAGCCCCAGCATTTT.

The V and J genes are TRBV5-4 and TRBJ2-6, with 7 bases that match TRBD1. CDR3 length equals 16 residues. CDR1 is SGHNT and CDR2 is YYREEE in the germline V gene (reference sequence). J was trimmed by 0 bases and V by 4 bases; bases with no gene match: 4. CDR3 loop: CASSRGTDSGANVLTF. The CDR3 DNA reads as TGTGCCAGCAGCCGAGGGACAGACTCTGGGGCCAACGTCCTGACTTTC.

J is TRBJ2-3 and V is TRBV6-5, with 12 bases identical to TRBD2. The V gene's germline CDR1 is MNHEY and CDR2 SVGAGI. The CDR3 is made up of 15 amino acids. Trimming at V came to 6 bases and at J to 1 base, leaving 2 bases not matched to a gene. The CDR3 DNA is TGTGCCAGCAGAGGACTAGCGGGACGCACAGATACGCAGTATTTT. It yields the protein CASRGLAGRTDTQYF.

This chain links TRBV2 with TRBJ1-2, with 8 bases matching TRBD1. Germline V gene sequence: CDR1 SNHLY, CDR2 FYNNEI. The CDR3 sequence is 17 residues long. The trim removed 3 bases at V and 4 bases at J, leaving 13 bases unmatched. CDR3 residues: CASSDSRGGQGLYGYTF. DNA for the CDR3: TGTGCCAGCAGTGACAGCAGGGGAGGACAGGGCCTCTATGGCTACACCTTC.

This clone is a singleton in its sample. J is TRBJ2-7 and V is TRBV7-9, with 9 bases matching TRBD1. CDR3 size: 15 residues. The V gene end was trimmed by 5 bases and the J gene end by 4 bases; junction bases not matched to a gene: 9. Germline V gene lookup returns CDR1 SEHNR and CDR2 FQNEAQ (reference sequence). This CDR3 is CASSQPGQGIYEQYF. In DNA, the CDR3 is TGTGCCAGCAGCCAACCGGGACAGGGTATATACGAGCAGTACTTC. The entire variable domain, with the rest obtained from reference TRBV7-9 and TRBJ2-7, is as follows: DTGVSQNPRHKITKRGQNVTFRCDPISEHNRLYWYRQTLGQGPEFLTYFQNEAQLEKSRLLSDRFSAERPKGSFSTLEIQRTEQGDSAMYLCASSQPGQGIYEQYFGPGTRLTVT.

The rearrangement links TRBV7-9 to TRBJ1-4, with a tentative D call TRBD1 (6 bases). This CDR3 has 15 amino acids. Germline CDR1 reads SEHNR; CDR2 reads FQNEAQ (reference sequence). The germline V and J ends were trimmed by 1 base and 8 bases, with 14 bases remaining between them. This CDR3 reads CASSLEGTRGEKLFF. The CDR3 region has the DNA TGTGCCAGCAGCTTAGAGGGGACACGGGGCGAAAAACTGTTTTTT.

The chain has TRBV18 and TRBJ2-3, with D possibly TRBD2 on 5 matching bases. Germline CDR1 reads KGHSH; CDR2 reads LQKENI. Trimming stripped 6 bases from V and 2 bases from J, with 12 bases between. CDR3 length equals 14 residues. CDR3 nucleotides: TGTGCCAGCTCGCAGGACTTAGCCACAGATACGCAGTATTTT. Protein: CASSQDLATDTQYF.

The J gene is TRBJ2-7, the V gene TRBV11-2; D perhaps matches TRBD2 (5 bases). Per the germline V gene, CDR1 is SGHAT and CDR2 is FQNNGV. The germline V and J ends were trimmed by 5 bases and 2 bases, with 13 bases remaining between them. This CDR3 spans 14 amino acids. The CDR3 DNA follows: TGTGCCAGCAGCCCCCGGGATCCCCCCTACGAGCAGTACTTC. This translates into CASSPRDPPYEQYF.

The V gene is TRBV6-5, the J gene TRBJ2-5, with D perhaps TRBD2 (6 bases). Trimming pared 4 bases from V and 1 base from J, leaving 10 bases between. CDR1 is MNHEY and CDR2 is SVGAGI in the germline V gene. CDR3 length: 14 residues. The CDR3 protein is CASSLWGLQETQYF. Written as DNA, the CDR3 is TGTGCCAGCAGTTTGTGGGGACTCCAAGAGACCCAGTACTTC.

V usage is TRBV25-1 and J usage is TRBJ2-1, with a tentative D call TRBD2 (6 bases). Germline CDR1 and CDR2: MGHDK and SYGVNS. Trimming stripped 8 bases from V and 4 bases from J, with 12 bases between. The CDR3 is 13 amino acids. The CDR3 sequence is CASQLGTYNEQFF. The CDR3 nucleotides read TGTGCCAGCCAACTTGGGACTTACAATGAGCAGTTCTTC.

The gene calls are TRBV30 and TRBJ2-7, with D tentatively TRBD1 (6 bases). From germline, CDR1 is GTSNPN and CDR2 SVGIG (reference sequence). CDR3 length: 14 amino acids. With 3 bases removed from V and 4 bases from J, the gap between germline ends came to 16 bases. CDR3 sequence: CAWRRSGEGYEQYF. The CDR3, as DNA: TGTGCCTGGAGAAGGTCAGGGGAAGGGTACGAGCAGTACTTC.

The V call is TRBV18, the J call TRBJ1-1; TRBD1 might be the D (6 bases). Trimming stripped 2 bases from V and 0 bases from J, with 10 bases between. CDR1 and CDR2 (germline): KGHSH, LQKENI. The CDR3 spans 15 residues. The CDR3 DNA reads TGTGCCAGCTCACCAATGGACAGTTTGAACACTGAAGCTTTCTTT. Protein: CASSPMDSLNTEAFF.

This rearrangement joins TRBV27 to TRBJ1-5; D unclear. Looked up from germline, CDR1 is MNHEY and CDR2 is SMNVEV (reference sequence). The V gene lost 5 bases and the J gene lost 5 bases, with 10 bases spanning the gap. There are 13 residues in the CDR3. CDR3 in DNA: TGTGCCAGCAGTGCCCAGACCCATCAGCCCCAGCATTTT. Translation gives CASSAQTHQPQHF.

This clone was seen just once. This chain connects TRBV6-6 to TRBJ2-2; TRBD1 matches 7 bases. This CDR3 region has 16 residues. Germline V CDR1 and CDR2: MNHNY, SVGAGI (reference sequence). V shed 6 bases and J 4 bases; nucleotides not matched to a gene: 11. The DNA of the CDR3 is TGTGCCAGCAGGGAGACTACAGGGGCGGGCACCGGGGAGCTGTTTTTT. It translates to CASRETTGAGTGELFF.

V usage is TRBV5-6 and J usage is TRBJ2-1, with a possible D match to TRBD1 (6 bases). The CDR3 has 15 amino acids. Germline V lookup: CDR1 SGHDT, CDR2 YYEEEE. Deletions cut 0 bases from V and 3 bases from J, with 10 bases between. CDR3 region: CASSLDGTSYNEQFF. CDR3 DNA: TGTGCCAGCAGCTTGGATGGGACAAGCTACAATGAGCAGTTCTTC.

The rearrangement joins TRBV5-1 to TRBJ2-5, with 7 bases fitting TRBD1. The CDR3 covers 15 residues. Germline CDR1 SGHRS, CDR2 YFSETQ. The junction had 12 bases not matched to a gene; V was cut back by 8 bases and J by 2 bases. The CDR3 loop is CASTREGAEQETQYF. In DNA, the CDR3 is TGCGCCAGTACCAGAGAGGGGGCCGAACAAGAGACCCAGTACTTC.